These T cell receptor beta chains were read from a single sample in a study of tumor-infiltrating lymphocytes in primary liver carcinoma. TCRdb re-called the multiplex PCR reads with MiXCR, one entry per CDR3 protein. The data contain hundreds of thousands of distinct CDR3 sequences, about three fifths of them singletons. The material sequenced was peripheral blood. Receptors originate from a woman in her twenties or thirties with primary liver carcinoma and hepatitis B virus infection. Each CDR3 is given with its conserved first and last residue. Each record gives: V gene, J gene, D gene, clone size, CDR3 DNA, CDR3 protein. The D gene is left open where the match is weak. The size entry is marked missing in some rows and otherwise reads once, few, many or a size class.

>TRBV6-2/TRBV6-3|TRBJ2-7|NA|NA
TGTGCCACCAGTTCGACTACCGGGGCTACCTACGAGCAGTACTTC
CATSSTTGATYEQYF
>TRBV7-9|TRBJ2-1|TRBD2|few
TGTGCCAGCAGCTCCGCTAGCGGGAGGATCGATGAGCAGTTCTTC
CASSSASGRIDEQFF
>TRBV6-2/TRBV6-3|TRBJ2-1|NA|few
TGTGCCAGCAGTTATTCTGCGGGGAAGCAGTTCTTC
CASSYSAGKQFF
>TRBV4-2|TRBJ2-5|TRBD2|many
TGTGCCAGCAGCCAAGATAGGACTAGCGGGAGGATAGGGGGTCAGGAGACCCAGTACTTC
CASSQDRTSGRIGGQETQYF
>TRBV7-8|TRBJ2-1|NA|few
TGTGCCAGCAGCTTACAGTATGTCTCCTACAATGAGCAGTTCTTC
CASSLQYVSYNEQFF
>TRBV23-1|TRBJ2-1|NA|once
TGCGCCAGCAGTCAATCGACCGCGGGGAATGAGCAGTTCTTC
CASSQSTAGNEQFF
>TRBV5-5|TRBJ2-5|TRBD1|NA
TGTGCCAGCAGCTCCCGAGACAGGGTTTGGCGGGAAGAGACCCAGTACTTC
CASSSRDRVWREETQYF
>TRBV11-2|TRBJ2-2|NA|NA
TGTGCCAGCAGCCTCAATCCCCAATTGAACACCGGGGAGCGGTTTTTT
CASSLNPQLNTGERFF
>TRBV4-1|TRBJ2-4|TRBD2|once
TGCGCCAACAGCCCAGCGACGGGACTAGCGAGAGCGAACATTCAGTACTTC
CANSPATGLARANIQYF
>TRBV4-1|TRBJ2-7|TRBD2|NA
TGCGCCAACAGCCCCCGACTAGCGGGAGCAAGCGAGCAATACTTC
CANSPRLAGASEQYF
>TRBV6-6|TRBJ2-7|TRBD2|NA
TGTGCCAGCATACTCTGGACTAGCGGGACCTACGAGCAGTACTTC
CASILWTSGTYEQYF
>TRBV19|TRBJ2-4|TRBD2|NA
TGTGCCAGTAGTATGGATGGGCTAGCGGGAGAGGTTCAGTACTTC
CASSMDGLAGEVQYF
>TRBV4-2|TRBJ2-7|TRBD2|many
TGTGCCAGCAGCCAAGGGACTAGCGGGAGGTTAGGCGAGCAGTACTTC
CASSQGTSGRLGEQYF
>TRBV29-1|TRBJ1-1|NA|many
TGCAGCGTTGAGTTATACGTGAACCCTGAAGCTTTCTTT
CSVELYVNPEAFF
>TRBV12-5|TRBJ1-4|NA|few
TGTGCTAGTGGTTTGGCACTAGATGGTCCCCGGTTTTTT
CASGLALDGPRFF
>TRBV29-1|TRBJ2-5|NA|NA
TGCAGCGTTGCACATACCCAAGAGACCCAGTACTTC
CSVAHTQETQYF
>TRBV13|TRBJ2-1|TRBD1|NA
TGTGCCAGCAGCCTCCCGGGACAGGCTAACAATGAGCAGTTCTTC
CASSLPGQANNEQFF
>TRBV6-5|TRBJ2-7|NA|few
TGTGCCAGCAGTGACCCACGATTGTCTTACGAGCAGTACTTC
CASSDPRLSYEQYF
>TRBV6-6|TRBJ1-2|TRBD1|NA
TGTGCCAACAGTCCCCGGACAGGGAGTGACTATGGCTACACCTTC
CANSPRTGSDYGYTF
>TRBV4-1|TRBJ2-5|NA|NA
TGCACGAGCAGCCAAGGGTCAGGGGGGACCCGGGAGACCCAGTACTTC
CTSSQGSGGTRETQYF
>TRBV5-4|TRBJ2-1|NA|NA
TGTGCCAGCAGCTCCGCGGGTCGCTCCCACAATGAGCAGTTCTTC
CASSSAGRSHNEQFF
>TRBV4-1|TRBJ1-1|TRBD1|NA
TGCGCCAGCAGCCCGGTCTCGGACAGGGCGAACACTGAAGCTTTCTTT
CASSPVSDRANTEAFF
>TRBV12-3/TRBV12-4|TRBJ2-7|TRBD1|once
TGTGCCAGCAGTCTAGGGGTTGGGACAGGGCCGTCCCACGAGCAGTACTTC
CASSLGVGTGPSHEQYF
>TRBV5-4|TRBJ2-3|NA|NA
TGTGCCAGCAGCTTGTTTTTACCCGGTGAAGATACGCAGTATTTT
CASSLFLPGEDTQYF
>TRBV5-4|TRBJ1-6|NA|many
TGTGCCAGCAGCCCGGATTTCCAGGCCGGGACACCCCTCCACTTT
CASSPDFQAGTPLHF
>TRBV6-6|TRBJ2-5|NA|many
TGTGCCAGCAGGGCTCCTGGGGGTCAAGAGACCCAGTACTTC
CASRAPGGQETQYF
>TRBV4-1|TRBJ1-4|NA|NA
TGCGCCAGCAGCCAAGATTGGGGTGGACAGAGGCCTGAAAAACTGTTTTTT
CASSQDWGGQRPEKLFF
>TRBV5-1|TRBJ2-7|NA|NA
TGCACCAGCAGCTTAGACACCAGATACGAGCAGTACTTC
CTSSLDTRYEQYF
>TRBV11-2|TRBJ2-3|NA|NA
TGTGCCGGCAGCCCCCACCCGAAGGACACAGATACGCAGTATTTT
CAGSPHPKDTDTQYF
>TRBV10-3|TRBJ2-1|NA|few
TGTGCCATCAGTGGAAGTTCGAATGAGCAGTTCTTC
CAISGSSNEQFF
>TRBV11-3|TRBJ2-3|NA|many
TGTGCCAGCAGCATGACTCCAACAGATACGCAGTATTTT
CASSMTPTDTQYF